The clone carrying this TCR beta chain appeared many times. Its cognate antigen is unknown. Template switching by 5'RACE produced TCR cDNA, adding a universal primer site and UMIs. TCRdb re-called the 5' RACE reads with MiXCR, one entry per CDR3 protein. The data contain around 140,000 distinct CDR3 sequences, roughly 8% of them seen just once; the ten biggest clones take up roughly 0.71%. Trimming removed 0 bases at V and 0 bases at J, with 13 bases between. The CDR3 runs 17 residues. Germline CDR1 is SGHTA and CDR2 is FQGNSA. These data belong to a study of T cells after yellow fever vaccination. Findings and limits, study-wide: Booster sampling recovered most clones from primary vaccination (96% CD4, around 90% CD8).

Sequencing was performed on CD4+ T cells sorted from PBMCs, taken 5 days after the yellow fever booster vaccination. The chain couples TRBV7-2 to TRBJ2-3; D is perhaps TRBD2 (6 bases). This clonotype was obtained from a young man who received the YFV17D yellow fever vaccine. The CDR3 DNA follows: TGTGCCAGCAGCTTAGCAGCCGGGACTGTGAGCACAGATACGCAGTATTTT. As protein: CASSLAAGTVSTDTQYF.